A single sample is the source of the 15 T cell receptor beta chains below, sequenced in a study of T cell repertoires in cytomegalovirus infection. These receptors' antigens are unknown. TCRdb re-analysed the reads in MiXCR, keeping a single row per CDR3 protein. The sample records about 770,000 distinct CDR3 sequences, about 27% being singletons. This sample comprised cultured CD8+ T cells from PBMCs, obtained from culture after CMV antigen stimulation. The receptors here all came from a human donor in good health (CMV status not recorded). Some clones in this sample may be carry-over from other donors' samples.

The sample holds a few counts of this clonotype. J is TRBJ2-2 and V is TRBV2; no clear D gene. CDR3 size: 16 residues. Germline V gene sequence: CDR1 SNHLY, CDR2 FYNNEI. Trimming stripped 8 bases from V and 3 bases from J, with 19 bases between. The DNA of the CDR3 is TGTGCCAGCCGCGGTAAGGCAGGCCTGGACACCGGGGAGCTGTTTTTT. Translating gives CASRGKAGLDTGELFF.

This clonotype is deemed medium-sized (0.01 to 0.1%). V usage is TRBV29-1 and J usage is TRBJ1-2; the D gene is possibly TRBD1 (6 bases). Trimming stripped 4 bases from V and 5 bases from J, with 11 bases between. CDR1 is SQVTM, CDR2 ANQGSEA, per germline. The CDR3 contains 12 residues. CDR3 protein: CSVVRDKYGYTF. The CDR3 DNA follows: TGCAGCGTTGTGCGGGACAAGTATGGCTACACCTTC.

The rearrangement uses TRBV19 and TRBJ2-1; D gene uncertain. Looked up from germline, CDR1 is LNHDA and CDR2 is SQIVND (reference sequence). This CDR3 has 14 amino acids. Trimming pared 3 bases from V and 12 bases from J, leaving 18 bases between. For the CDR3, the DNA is TGTGCCAGTAGTATCAGGTCACTCGGGCTTGGGCAGTTCTTC. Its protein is CASSIRSLGLGQFF. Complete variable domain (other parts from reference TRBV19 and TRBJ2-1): DGGITQSPKYLFRKEGQNVTLSCEQNLNHDAMYWYRQDPGQGLRLIYYSQIVNDFQKGDIAEGYSVSREKKESFPLTVTSAQKNPTAFYLCASSIRSLGLGQFFGPGTRLTVL.

The CDR3 DNA reads TGTGCCAGTAGCCCCGGACTAGAGTTCTACGAGCAGTACTTC. This gives the protein CASSPGLEFYEQYF. This chain uses TRBV19 with TRBJ2-7; 7 bases align to TRBD2. This CDR3 spans 14 amino acids. Germline V gene data show CDR1 as LNHDA and CDR2 as SQIVND (reference sequence). J gave up 3 bases and V 6 bases, and 8 bases lay outside the gene matches.

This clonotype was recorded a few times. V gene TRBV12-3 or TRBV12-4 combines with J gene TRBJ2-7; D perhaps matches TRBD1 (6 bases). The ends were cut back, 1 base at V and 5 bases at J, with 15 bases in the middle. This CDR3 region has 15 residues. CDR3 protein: CASSLETGRADEQYF. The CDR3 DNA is TGTGCCAGCAGTTTAGAGACAGGTCGGGCGGACGAGCAGTACTTC.

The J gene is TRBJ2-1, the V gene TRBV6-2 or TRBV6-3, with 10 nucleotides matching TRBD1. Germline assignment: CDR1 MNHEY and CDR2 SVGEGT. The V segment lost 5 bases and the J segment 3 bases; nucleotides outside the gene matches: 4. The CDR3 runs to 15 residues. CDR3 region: CASSVGQGSYNEQFF. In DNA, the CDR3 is TGTGCCAGCAGTGTGGGACAGGGGAGCTACAATGAGCAGTTCTTC.

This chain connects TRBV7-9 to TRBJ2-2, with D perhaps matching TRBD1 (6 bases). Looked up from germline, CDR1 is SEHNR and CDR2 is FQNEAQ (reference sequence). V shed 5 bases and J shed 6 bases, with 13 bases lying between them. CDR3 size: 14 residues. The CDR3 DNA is TGTGCCAGCAGCAGTACAGGGTCCGCCGGGGAGCTGTTTTTT. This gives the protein CASSSTGSAGELFF.

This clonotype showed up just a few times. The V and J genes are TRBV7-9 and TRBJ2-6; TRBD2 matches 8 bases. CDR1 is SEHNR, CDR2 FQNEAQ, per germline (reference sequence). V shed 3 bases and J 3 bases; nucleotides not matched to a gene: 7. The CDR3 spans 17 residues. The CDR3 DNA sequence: TGTGCCAGCAGCTTCGGGGGGGCAGAGGATGGGGCCAACGTCCTGACTTTC. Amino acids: CASSFGGAEDGANVLTF.

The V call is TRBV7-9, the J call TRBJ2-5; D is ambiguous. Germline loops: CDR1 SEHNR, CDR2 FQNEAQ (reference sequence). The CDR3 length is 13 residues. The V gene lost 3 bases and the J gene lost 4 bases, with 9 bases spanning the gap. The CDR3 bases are TGTGCCAGCAGCTTGGACGTCAGAGAGACCCAGTACTTC. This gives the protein CASSLDVRETQYF.

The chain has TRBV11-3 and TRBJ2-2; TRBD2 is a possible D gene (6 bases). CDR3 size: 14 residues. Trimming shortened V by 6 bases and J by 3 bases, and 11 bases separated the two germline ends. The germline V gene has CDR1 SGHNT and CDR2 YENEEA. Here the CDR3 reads CASSFGDYTGELFF. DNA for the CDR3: TGTGCCAGCAGTTTCGGGGACTACACCGGGGAGCTGTTTTTT.

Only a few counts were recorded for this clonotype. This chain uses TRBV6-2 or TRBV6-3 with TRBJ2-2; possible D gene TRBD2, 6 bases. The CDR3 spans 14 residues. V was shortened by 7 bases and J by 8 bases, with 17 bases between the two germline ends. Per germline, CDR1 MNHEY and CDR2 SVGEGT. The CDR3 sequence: CASTNNPGTGELFF. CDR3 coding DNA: TGTGCCAGCACCAACAACCCCGGGACTGGGGAGCTGTTTTTT.

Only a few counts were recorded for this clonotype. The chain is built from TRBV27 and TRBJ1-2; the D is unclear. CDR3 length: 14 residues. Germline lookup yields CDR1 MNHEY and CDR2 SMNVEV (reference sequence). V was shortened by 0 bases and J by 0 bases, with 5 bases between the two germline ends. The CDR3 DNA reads TGTGCCAGCAGTTTATCAGAGACTAACTATGGCTACACCTTC. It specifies CASSLSETNYGYTF.

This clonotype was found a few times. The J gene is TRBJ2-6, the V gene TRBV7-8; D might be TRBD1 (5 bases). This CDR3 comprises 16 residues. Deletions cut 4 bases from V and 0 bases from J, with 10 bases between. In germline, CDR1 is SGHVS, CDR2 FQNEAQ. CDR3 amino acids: CASSSREGSGANVLTF. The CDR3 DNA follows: TGTGCCAGCAGCTCCAGGGAAGGCTCTGGGGCCAACGTCCTGACTTTC.

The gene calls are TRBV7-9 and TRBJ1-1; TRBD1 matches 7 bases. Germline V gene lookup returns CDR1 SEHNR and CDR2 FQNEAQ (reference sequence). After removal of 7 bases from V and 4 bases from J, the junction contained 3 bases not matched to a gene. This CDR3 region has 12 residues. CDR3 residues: CASTNRGTEAFF. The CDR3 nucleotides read TGTGCCAGCACTAACAGGGGCACTGAAGCTTTCTTT.

The CDR3, as DNA: TGTGCCAGCAGCTTGACTTACAGGGAAAACACTGAAGCTTTCTTT. Translating it yields CASSLTYRENTEAFF. The J gene is TRBJ1-1, the V gene TRBV5-4; the D gene is possibly TRBD1 (6 bases). V lost 1 base to trimming and J lost 2 bases, with 12 bases between them. This CDR3 region has 15 residues. Germline CDR1 and CDR2: SGHNT and YYREEE (reference sequence).